This T cell receptor (beta chain) was observed in a study of T cell repertoires in cytomegalovirus infection. Across the study: It was recently identified HLA-C-restricted and well-studied HLA-B-restricted CMV epitopes that the study used. Carrying CMV and the relevant HLA type showed in public TCR beta signatures.

TCRdb used MiXCR to reprocess the reads, holding one entry per CDR3 protein. Found here are roughly 310,000 distinct CDR3 sequences, about 27% of them singletons; the top ten hold about 20%. Study results and limitations: Cumulative frequency (of public TCR beta family members) identified carriers of CMV plus the relevant HLA. HLA-C-restricted CMV-specific TCR beta clonotypes prevailed in the ex vivo response.

The CDR3 is made up of 15 amino acids. The V gene lost 1 base and the J gene lost 2 bases, with 11 bases spanning the gap. Germline V CDR1 and CDR2: SGHTA, FQGNSA. As regards this clonotype: Its antigen is as yet unknown.

The sequencing here drew on cultured PBMCs, taken from culture after CMV antigen stimulation. The receptor's source is a human donor in good health (CMV status not recorded). Some clones in this sample may be carry-over from other donors' samples. The chain combines TRBV7-2 with TRBJ1-2, with D perhaps TRBD1 (5 bases). This CDR3 is CASSLDLRGNYGYTF. The CDR3 DNA reads TGTGCCAGCAGCTTAGACCTACGGGGGAACTATGGCTACACCTTC.